This TCR beta chain emerged from a study of cytomegalovirus exposure and HLA in healthy donors. This table comes from immunoSEQ multiplex PCR, and its TCRdb copy is limited to in-frame clones, with some not included. The sample lists tens of thousands of clones; 96% were seen once. This CDR3 has 17 amino acids. The germline V gene has CDR1 SGHRS and CDR2 YFSETQ. V was shortened by 6 bases and J by 0 bases, with 20 bases between the two germline ends. The chain recombines TRBV5-1 with TRBJ2-3; D may be TRBD2 (6 bases). The sample comprised PBMCs. This clonotype was obtained from a man aged 18 to 29 in good health and CMV-seropositive. The CDR3 DNA reads TGCGCCAGCAAATTCTCACGGAGCGGGCAAAGCACAGATACGCAGTATTTT. Amino acid sequence: CASKFSRSGQSTDTQYF.